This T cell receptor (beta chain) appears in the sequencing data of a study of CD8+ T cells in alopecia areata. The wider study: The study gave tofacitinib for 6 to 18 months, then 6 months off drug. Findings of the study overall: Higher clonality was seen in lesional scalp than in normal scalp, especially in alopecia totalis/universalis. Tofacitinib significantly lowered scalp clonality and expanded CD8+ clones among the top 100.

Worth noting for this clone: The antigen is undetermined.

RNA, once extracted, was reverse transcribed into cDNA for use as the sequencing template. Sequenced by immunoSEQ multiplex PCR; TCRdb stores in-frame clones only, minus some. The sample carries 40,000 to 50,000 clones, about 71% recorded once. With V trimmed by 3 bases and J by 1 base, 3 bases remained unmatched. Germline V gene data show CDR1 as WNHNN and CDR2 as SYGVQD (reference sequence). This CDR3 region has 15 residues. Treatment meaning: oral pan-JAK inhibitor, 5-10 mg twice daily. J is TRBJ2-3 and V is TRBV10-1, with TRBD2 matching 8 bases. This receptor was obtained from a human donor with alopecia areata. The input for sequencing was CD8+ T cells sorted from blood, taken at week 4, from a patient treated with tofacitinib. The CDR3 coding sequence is TGCGCCAGCAGTGACCCGCGGGGGGGCACAGATACGCAGTATTTT. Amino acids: CASSDPRGGTDTQYF.